This T cell receptor beta chain was captured by sequencing in a study of cytomegalovirus exposure and HLA in healthy donors. Findings and caveats of the study: As was reported, the HLA-A and HLA-B alleles of most subjects were accurately predicted from TCR beta sequences. It was reported that the classifier diagnosed cytomegalovirus status with high specificity and sensitivity in both the original and validation cohorts. Earlier analysis looked at TCR beta V segments, and most were productive about 87% or about 30% of the time.

As to this clone: The target antigen is unknown.

V trimming: 2 bases; J trimming: 3 bases; junction bases outside the gene matches: 5. Per the germline V gene, CDR1 is GTSNPN and CDR2 is SVGIG (reference sequence). CDR3 length: 15 residues. In the PCR, 60 Vbeta and 13 Jbeta primers were used. Study processing details: In a later analysis, around 87 million unique TCR beta chains included roughly 11 million shared by two or more donors. The table came from immunoSEQ multiplex PCR; TCRdb's copy has only in-frame clones and leaves some out. V, J and clone size reflect that table, while D and trimming were determined from the DNA. The repertoire consists of some 120,000 clones, with about 79% occurring once and the leading ten covering 2% to 2.5%.

The receptor was derived from a man aged 18 to 29 in good health and CMV-seronegative. Sequenced: PBMCs. V is TRBV30 and J is TRBJ1-2; 11 nucleotides line up with TRBD1. The chain's CDR3 is CAWSSPGQGDYGYTF. In DNA form, the CDR3 reads TGTGCCTGGAGTTCCCCGGGACAGGGGGACTATGGCTACACCTTC. Full variable domain (outside the CDR3, taken from reference TRBV30 and TRBJ1-2): SQTIHQWPATLVQPVGSPLSLECTVEGTSNPNLYWYRQAAGRGLQLLFYSVGIGQISSEVPQNLSASRPQDRQFILSSKKLLLSDSGFYLCAWSSPGQGDYGYTFGSGTRLTVV.